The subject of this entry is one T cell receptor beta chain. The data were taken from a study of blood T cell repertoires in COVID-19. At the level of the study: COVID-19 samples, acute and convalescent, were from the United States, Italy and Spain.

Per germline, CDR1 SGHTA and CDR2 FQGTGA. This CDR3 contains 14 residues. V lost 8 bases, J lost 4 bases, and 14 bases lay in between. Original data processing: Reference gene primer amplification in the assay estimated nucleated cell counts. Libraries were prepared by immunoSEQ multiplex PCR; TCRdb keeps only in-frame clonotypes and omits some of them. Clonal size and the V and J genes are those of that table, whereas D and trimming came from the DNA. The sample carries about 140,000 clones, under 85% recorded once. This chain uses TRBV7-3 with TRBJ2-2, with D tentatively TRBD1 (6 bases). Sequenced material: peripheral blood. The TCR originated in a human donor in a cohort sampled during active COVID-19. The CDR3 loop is CASSGRGITGELFF. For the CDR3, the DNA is TGTGCCAGCTCTGGCAGGGGTATCACCGGGGAGCTGTTTTTT. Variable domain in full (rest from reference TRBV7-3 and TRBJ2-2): GAGVSQTPSNKVTEKGKYVELRCDPISGHTALYWYRQSLGQGPEFLIYFQGTGAADDSGLPNDRFFAVRPEGSVSTLKIQRTERGDSAVYLCASSGRGITGELFFGEGSRLTVL.